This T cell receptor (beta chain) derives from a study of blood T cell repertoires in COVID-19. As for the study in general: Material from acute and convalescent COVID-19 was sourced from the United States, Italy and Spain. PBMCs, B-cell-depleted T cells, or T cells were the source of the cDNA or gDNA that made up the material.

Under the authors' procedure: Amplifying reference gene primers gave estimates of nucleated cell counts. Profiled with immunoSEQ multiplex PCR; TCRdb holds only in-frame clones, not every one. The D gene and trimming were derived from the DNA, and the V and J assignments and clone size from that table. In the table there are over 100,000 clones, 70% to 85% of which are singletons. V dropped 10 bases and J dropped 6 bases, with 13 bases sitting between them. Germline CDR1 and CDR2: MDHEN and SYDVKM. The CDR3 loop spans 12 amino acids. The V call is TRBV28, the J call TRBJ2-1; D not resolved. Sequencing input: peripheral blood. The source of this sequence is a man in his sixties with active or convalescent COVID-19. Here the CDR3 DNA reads TGTGCCATCGCTATCGGCGGCAATGAGCAGTTCTTC. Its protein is CAIAIGGNEQFF.